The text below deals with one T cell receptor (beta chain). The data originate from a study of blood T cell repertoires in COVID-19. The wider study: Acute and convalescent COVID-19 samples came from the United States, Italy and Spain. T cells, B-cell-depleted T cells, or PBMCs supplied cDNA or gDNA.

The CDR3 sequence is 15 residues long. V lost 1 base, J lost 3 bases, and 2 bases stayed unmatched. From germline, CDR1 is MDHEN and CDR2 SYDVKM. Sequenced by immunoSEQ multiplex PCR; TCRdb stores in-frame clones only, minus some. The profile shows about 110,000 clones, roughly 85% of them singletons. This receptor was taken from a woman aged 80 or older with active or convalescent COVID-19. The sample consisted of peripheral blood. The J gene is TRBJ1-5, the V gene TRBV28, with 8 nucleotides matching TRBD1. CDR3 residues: CASSLLTGVNQPQHF. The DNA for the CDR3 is TGTGCCAGCAGTTTATTGACAGGGGTCAATCAGCCCCAGCATTTT.